This T cell receptor (beta chain) emerged from a study of T cell repertoires in cytomegalovirus infection. For this clonotype: This may be a read error, as it is one base from a much larger clone.

CDR1 is MNHNS, CDR2 SASEGT, per germline. The CDR3 covers 15 residues. Trimming took off 5 bases at V and 3 bases at J, with 17 bases between the two ends. Using its own MiXCR run on the reads, TCRdb lists one record per CDR3 protein. The sample gives approximately 240,000 distinct CDR3 sequences, 12% of which show up once; roughly 1.7% is in the top ten. The sequencing input was PBMCs. The sequence derives from a human donor in good health (CMV status not recorded). Some clones in this sample may be carry-over from other donors' samples. This chain connects TRBV6-1 to TRBJ2-7; possibly TRBD2 for D (6 bases). CDR3 in amino acids: CASSFAGSRVYEQYF. Here the CDR3 DNA reads TGTGCCAGCAGTTTTGCCGGGAGTAGAGTCTACGAGCAGTACTTC.